These T cell receptor beta chains were read from a single sample in a study of early T cells in non-severe SARS-CoV-2 infection. A single record per CDR3 protein comes from TCRdb applying MiXCR to the 5' RACE reads. Of more than 20,000 distinct CDR3 sequences detected, approximately 5.8% appear once; the ten largest clones hold roughly 15%. The specimen was whole blood, collected at baseline. All receptors derive from an adult who was a healthcare worker with PCR-confirmed SARS-CoV-2 infection or an uninfected control (not recorded which). Both conserved end residues are part of each CDR3. The order of the fields is J gene, CDR3 length, clone size, V gene, CDR3 protein. The size of a clone is reported for some rows only, either as once, few or many, or as a class for expanded clones.

J: TRBJ2-1
length: 13
size: NA
V: TRBV20-1
CDR3: CSARDRGYNEQFF

J: TRBJ1-5
length: 12
size: medium-sized
V: TRBV7-2
CDR3: CASSFNNQPQHF

J: TRBJ2-2
length: 16
size: few
V: TRBV24-1
CDR3: CATSGSGGLSTGELFF

J: TRBJ2-7
length: 16
size: few
V: TRBV5-1
CDR3: CASSLTTGTARYEQYF

J: TRBJ2-7
length: 14
size: many
V: TRBV19
CDR3: CASSIPGLTYEQYF

J: TRBJ1-2
length: 13
size: many
V: TRBV29-1
CDR3: CSVGGGEGYGYTF

J: TRBJ1-4
length: 15
size: many
V: TRBV19
CDR3: CASWDLNRRNEKLFF

J: TRBJ2-5
length: 13
size: medium-sized
V: TRBV7-2
CDR3: CASTLGHQETQYF

J: TRBJ2-5
length: 15
size: NA
V: TRBV7-9
CDR3: CASSSPRDTQETQYF

J: TRBJ2-5
length: 13
size: many
V: TRBV15
CDR3: CATSPRQGGTQYF

J: TRBJ2-3
length: 18
size: many
V: TRBV24-1
CDR3: CAIEGPDNPAPHTDTQYF

J: TRBJ1-6
length: 17
size: few
V: TRBV6-5
CDR3: CASSPQTGGTDNSPLHF

J: TRBJ2-7
length: 14
size: NA
V: TRBV5-8
CDR3: CASSLERSSYEQYF

J: TRBJ2-7
length: 13
size: many
V: TRBV5-5
CDR3: CASSFPTGYEQYF

J: TRBJ1-1
length: 13
size: medium-sized
V: TRBV7-3
CDR3: CASSLPGATEAFF

J: TRBJ2-5
length: 12
size: many
V: TRBV30
CDR3: CAWMRVQETQYF

J: TRBJ1-3
length: 12
size: few
V: TRBV11-3
CDR3: CASSHSGNTIYF

J: TRBJ2-3
length: 15
size: few
V: TRBV19
CDR3: CASSIGDRFTDTQYF

J: TRBJ2-6
length: 12
size: many
V: TRBV4-3
CDR3: CLGLSGANVLTF

J: TRBJ2-1
length: 15
size: many
V: TRBV5-1
CDR3: CASRPEERGYNEQFF

J: TRBJ1-5
length: 11
size: NA
V: TRBV2
CDR3: CASSDGQPQHF

J: TRBJ2-5
length: 14
size: few
V: TRBV7-2
CDR3: CASSPSRVIETQYF

J: TRBJ1-2
length: 13
size: few
V: TRBV3-1
CDR3: CASSQETRSGYTF

J: TRBJ2-1
length: 15
size: NA
V: TRBV4-3
CDR3: CASSPGGAGMDEQFF

J: TRBJ1-6
length: 15
size: few
V: TRBV2
CDR3: CASTQLDRGNSPLHF